The source of this T cell receptor beta chain is a study of blood T cell repertoires in COVID-19. Study-wide context: Acute and convalescent COVID-19 specimens originated in the United States, Italy and Spain. T cells, B-cell-depleted T cells, or PBMCs supplied cDNA or gDNA.

Points on this clone: The sample carries other DNA sequences with the same CDR3.

CDR1 is LNHDA and CDR2 is SQIVND in the germline V gene (reference sequence). The V segment lost 1 base and the J segment 2 bases; nucleotides outside the gene matches: 0. This CDR3 has 14 residues. Authors' methods: Amplification of reference gene primers was used by the study to estimate nucleated cell counts. The method was immunoSEQ multiplex PCR; TCRdb's version includes in-frame clones alone and lacks a portion of them. The V and J calls and the clone size are those of that table, but D and trimming were determined from the DNA. The sample contains roughly 170,000 clones, approximately 80% of which appear only once.

Sequencing used PBMCs or T cells enriched from blood (not recorded which). The TCR sequence derives from a man aged 50 or older who had recovered from COVID-19. This chain links TRBV19 with TRBJ2-7, with 9 bases matching TRBD1. CDR3: CASSIGQGAYEQYF. CDR3 nucleotide sequence: TGTGCCAGTAGTATAGGACAGGGGGCCTACGAGCAGTACTTC. Based on the CDR3 plus reference TRBV19 and TRBJ2-7, the full variable domain is DGGITQSPKYLFRKEGQNVTLSCEQNLNHDAMYWYRQDPGQGLRLIYYSQIVNDFQKGDIAEGYSVSREKKESFPLTVTSAQKNPTAFYLCASSIGQGAYEQYFGPGTRLTVT.